The entry below describes one T cell receptor (beta chain). Profiling relied on immunoSEQ multiplex PCR, and the TCRdb table lists in-frame clones only, not all of them. This table has hundreds of thousands of clones, 87% appearing once. This CDR3 is built from 15 residues. V was clipped by 0 bases and J by 8 bases; unmatched bases: 7. The germline V gene has CDR1 SGHNT and CDR2 YYREEE (reference sequence). This record comes from a study of blood T cell repertoires in COVID-19. For the study at large: From T cells, B-cell-depleted T cells, or PBMCs came the material, which was cDNA or gDNA.

Clinical histories supplied by participants themselves formed the basis of cohort assignment. What was sequenced was PBMCs or T cells enriched from blood (not recorded which). This sequence joins TRBV5-4 and TRBJ1-4, with 7 bases that match TRBD1. The TCR was taken from a young woman who had recovered from COVID-19. The CDR3 here is CASSLGQGIREKLFF. For the CDR3, the DNA is TGTGCCAGCAGCTTGGGACAGGGTATCAGGGAAAAACTGTTTTTT.